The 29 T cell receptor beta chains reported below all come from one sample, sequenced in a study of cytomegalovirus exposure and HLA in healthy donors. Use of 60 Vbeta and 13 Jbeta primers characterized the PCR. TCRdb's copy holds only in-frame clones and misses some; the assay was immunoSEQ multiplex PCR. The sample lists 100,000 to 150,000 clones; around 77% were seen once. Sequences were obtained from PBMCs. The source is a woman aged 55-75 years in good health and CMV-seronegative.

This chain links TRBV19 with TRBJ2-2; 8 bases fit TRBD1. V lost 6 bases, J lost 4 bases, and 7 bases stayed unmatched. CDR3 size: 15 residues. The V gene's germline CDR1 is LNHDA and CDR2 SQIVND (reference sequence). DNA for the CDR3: TGTGCCAGTAGGACGGGACAGGTCGTCACCGGGGAGCTGTTTTTT. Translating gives CASRTGQVVTGELFF.

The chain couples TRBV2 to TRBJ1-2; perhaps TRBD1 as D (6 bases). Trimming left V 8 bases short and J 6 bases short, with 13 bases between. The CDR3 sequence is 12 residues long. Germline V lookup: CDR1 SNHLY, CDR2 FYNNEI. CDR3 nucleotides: TGTGCCAGCCTTTTGGACAGTAATGGCTACACCTTC. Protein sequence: CASLLDSNGYTF. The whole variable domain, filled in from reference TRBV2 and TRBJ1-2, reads EPEVTQTPSHQVTQMGQEVILRCVPISNHLYFYWYRQILGQKVEFLVSFYNNEISEKSEIFDDQFSVERPDGSNFTLKIRSTKLEDSAMYFCASLLDSNGYTFGSGTRLTVV.

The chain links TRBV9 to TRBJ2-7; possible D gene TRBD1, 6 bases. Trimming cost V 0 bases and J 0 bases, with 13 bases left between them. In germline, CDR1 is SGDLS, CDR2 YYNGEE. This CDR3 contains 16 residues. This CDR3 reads CASSVDPGAFSYEQYF. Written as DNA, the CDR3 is TGTGCCAGCAGCGTAGATCCAGGGGCCTTCTCCTACGAGCAGTACTTC.

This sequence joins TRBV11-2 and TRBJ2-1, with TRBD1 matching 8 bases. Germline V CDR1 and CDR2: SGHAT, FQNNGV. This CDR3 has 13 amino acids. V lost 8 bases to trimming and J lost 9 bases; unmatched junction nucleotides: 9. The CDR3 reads CASLLTGAGEQFF. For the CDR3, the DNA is TGTGCCAGCCTTTTGACAGGGGCCGGTGAGCAGTTCTTC.

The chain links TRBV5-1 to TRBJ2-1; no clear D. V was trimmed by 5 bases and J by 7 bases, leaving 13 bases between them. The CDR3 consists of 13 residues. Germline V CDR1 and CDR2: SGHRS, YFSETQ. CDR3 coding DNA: TGCGCCAGCAGTATATCTATCCAAAATGAGCAGTTCTTC. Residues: CASSISIQNEQFF.

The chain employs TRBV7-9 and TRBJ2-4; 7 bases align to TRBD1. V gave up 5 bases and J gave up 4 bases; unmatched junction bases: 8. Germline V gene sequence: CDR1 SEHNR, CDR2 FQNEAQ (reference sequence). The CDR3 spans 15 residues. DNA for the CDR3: TGTGCCAGCAGCAGACCGGGACAGAAAAAAAACATTCAGTACTTC. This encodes CASSRPGQKKNIQYF.

The CDR3 DNA reads as TGCGCCAGCAGCTTGGTCGGGTGGAACACTGAAGCTTTCTTT. Protein product: CASSLVGWNTEAFF. The gene calls are TRBV5-1 and TRBJ1-1; no reliable D call. The CDR3 spans 14 residues. Germline-derived CDR1 and CDR2 are SGHRS and YFSETQ. V gave up 0 bases and J gave up 1 base, with 7 bases separating them.

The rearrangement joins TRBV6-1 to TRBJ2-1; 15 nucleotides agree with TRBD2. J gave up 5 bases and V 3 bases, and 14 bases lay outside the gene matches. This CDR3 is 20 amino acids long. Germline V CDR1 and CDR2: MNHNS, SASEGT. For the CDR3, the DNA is TGTGCCAGCAGTGAGTATGTGCTTGGACTAGCGGGAGGGCCACACAATGAGCAGTTCTTC. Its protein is CASSEYVLGLAGGPHNEQFF.

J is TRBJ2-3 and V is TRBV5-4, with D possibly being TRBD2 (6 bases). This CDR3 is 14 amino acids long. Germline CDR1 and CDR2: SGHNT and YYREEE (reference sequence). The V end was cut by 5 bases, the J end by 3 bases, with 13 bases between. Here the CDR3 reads CASRWDLKTDTQYF. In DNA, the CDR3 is TGTGCCAGCAGGTGGGACTTAAAGACAGATACGCAGTATTTT.

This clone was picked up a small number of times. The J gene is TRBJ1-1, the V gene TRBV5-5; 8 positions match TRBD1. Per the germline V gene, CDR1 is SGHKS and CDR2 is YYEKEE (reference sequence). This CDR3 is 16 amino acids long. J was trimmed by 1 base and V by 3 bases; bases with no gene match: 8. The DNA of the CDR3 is TGTGCCAGCAGCTCCGGACAGGGAGGGACGAACACTGAAGCTTTCTTT. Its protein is CASSSGQGGTNTEAFF.

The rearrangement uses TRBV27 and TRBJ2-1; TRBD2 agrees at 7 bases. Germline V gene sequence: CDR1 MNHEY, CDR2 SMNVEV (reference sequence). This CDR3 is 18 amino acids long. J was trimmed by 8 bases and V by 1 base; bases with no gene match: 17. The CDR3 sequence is CASSLYSLAASNPHEQFF. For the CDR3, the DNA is TGTGCCAGCAGTTTATATTCGCTAGCGGCATCCAATCCCCATGAGCAGTTCTTC.

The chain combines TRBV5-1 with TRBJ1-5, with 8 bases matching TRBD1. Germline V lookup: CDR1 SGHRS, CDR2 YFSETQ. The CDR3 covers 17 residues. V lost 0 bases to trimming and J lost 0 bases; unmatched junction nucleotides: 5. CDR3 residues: CASSLGTGSSSNQPQHF. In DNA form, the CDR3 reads TGCGCCAGCAGCTTGGGGACAGGGTCCAGTAGCAATCAGCCCCAGCATTTT.

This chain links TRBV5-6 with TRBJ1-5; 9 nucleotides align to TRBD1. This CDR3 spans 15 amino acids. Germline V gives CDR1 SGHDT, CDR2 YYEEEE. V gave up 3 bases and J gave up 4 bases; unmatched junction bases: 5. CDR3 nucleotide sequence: TGTGCCAGCAGCTGGGGGACAGGGAGTAATCAGCCCCAGCATTTT. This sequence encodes CASSWGTGSNQPQHF.

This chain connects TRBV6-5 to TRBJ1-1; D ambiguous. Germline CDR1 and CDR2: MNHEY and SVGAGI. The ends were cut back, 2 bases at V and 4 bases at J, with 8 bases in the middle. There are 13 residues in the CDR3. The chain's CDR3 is CASSYTGGTEAFF. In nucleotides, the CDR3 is TGTGCCAGCAGTTACACCGGAGGCACTGAAGCTTTCTTT.

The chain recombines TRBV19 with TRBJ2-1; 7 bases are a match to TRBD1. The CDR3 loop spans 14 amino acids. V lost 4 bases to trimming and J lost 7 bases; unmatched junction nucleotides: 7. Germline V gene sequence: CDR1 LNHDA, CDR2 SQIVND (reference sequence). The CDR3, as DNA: TGTGCCAGTAGTAGGGCAGGGGGATTGAATGAGCAGTTCTTC. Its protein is CASSRAGGLNEQFF. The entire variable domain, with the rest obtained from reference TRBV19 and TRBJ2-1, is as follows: DGGITQSPKYLFRKEGQNVTLSCEQNLNHDAMYWYRQDPGQGLRLIYYSQIVNDFQKGDIAEGYSVSREKKESFPLTVTSAQKNPTAFYLCASSRAGGLNEQFFGPGTRLTVL.

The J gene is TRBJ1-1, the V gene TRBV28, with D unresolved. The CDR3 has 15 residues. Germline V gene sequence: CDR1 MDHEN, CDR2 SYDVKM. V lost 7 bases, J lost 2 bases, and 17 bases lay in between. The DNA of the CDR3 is TGTGCCAGCATCGGGGATAAGTTGGGCAACACTGAAGCTTTCTTT. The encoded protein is CASIGDKLGNTEAFF. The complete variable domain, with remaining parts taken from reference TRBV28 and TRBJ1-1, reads DVKVTQSSRYLVKRTGEKVFLECVQDMDHENMFWYRQDPGLGLRLIYFSYDVKMKEKGDIPEGYSVSREKKERFSLILESASTNQTSMYLCASIGDKLGNTEAFFGQGTRLTVV.

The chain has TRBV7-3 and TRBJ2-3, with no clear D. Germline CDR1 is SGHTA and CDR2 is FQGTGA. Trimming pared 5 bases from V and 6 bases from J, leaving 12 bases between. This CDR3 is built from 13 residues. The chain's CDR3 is CASSPMARDTQYF. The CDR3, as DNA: TGTGCCAGCAGCCCCATGGCACGTGATACGCAGTATTTT.

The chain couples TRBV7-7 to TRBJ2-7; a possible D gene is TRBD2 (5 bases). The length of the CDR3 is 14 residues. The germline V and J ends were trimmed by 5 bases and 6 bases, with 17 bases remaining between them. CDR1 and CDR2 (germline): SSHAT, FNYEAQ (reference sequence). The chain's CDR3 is CASSATGSSPEQYF. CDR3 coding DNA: TGTGCCAGCAGCGCGACGGGATCCAGCCCCGAGCAGTACTTC.

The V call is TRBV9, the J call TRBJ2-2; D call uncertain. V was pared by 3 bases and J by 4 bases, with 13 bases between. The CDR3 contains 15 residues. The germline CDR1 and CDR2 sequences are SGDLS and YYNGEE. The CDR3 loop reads CASSAMPPRTGELFF. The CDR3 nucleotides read TGTGCCAGCAGCGCAATGCCCCCGCGCACCGGGGAGCTGTTTTTT.

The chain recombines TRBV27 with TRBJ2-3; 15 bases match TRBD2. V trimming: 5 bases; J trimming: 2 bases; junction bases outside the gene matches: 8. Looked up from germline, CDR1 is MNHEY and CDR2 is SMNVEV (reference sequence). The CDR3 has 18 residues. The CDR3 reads CASSHPRTSGRATDTQYF. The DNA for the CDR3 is TGTGCCAGCAGTCACCCCCGGACTAGCGGGAGGGCCACAGATACGCAGTATTTT.

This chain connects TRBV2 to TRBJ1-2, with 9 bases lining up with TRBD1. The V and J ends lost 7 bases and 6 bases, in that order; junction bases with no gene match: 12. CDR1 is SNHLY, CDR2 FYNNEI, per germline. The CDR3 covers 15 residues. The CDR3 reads CASTTQGARSNGYTF. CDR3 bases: TGTGCCAGCACCACACAGGGGGCGCGAAGTAATGGCTACACCTTC.

The CDR3 region has the DNA TGTGCTACGGGGGGGCTCAACGAGCAGTACTTC. Translation: CATGGLNEQYF. The chain employs TRBV28 and TRBJ2-7; TRBD2 matches 8 bases. This CDR3 contains 11 residues. CDR1 and CDR2 (germline): MDHEN, SYDVKM. Filled out from reference TRBV28 and TRBJ2-7, the complete variable domain reads DVKVTQSSRYLVKRTGEKVFLECVQDMDHENMFWYRQDPGLGLRLIYFSYDVKMKEKGDIPEGYSVSREKKERFSLILESASTNQTSMYLCATGGLNEQYFGPGTRLTVT.

The CDR3 nucleotides are TGCGCCAGCAGCCGGACAGGGACAGATTATAATTCACCCCTCCACTTT. Encoded protein: CASSRTGTDYNSPLHF. The V gene is TRBV4-1, the J gene TRBJ1-6; 8 nucleotides align to TRBD1. The V segment lost 4 bases and the J segment 4 bases; nucleotides outside the gene matches: 6. Per the germline V gene, CDR1 is MGHRA and CDR2 is YSYEKL. The CDR3 length is 16 residues.

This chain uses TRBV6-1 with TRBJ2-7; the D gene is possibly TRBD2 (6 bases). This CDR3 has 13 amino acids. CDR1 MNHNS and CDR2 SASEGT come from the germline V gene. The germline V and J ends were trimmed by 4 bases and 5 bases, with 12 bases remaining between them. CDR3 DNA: TGTGCCAGCAGTGGAGGACTACTGAACGAGCAGTACTTC. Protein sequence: CASSGGLLNEQYF.

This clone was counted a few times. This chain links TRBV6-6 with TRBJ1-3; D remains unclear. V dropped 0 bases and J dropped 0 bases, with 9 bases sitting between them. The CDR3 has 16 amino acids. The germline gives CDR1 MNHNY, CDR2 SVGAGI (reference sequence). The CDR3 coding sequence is TGTGCCAGCAGTTACTCGACACAGAGCTCTGGAAACACCATATATTTT. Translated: CASSYSTQSSGNTIYF.

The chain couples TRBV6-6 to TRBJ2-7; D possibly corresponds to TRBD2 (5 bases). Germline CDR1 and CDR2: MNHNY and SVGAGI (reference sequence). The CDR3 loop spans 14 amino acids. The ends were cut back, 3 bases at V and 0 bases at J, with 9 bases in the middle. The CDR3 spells CASSYGRVSYEQYF. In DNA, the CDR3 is TGTGCCAGCAGTTATGGGCGGGTCTCCTACGAGCAGTACTTC.

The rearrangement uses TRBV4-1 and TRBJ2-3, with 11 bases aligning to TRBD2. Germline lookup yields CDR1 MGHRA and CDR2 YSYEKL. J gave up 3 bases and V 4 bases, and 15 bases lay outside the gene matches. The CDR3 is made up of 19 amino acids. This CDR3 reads CASSLIVSGGASLTDTQYF. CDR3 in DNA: TGCGCCAGCAGCCTAATCGTTAGCGGGGGGGCCTCGTTAACAGATACGCAGTATTTT.

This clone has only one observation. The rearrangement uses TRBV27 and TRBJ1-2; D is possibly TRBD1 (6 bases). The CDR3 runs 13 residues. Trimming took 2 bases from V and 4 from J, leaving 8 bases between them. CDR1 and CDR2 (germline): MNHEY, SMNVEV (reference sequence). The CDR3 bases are TGTGCCAGCAGTTTAGGACAGAGCTATGGCTACACCTTC. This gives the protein CASSLGQSYGYTF.

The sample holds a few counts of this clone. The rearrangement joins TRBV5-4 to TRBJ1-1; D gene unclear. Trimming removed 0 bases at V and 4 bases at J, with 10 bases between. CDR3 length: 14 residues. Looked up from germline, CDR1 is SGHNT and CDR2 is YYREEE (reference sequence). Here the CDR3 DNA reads TGTGCCAGCAGCTTGGGAGGAGTGGGCACTGAAGCTTTCTTT. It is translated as CASSLGGVGTEAFF.